This TCR beta chain was retrieved from a study of CD8 T cells in Susac syndrome. The authors reverse transcribed roughly 0.45 to 1 ug RNA with random hexamers. Amplification of TCR beta CDR3 by immunoSEQ multiplex PCR spanned 54 Vbeta and 13 Jbeta. TCRdb reprocessed the immunoSEQ multiplex PCR reads via MiXCR and lists one record per CDR3 protein. The top ten hold roughly 0.088% of the sample, which has 110,000 or so distinct CDR3 sequences, about 92% seen once. Germline V CDR1 and CDR2: MGHRA, YSYEKL. V gave up 2 bases and J gave up 5 bases, with 15 bases separating them. The CDR3 has 16 residues. Isolation of CD8+ and CD4+ T cells was performed negatively, whereas enrichment of TEMRA cells was done by FACS.

The rearrangement joins TRBV4-1 to TRBJ1-4; D is possibly TRBD1 (5 bases). The sequenced sample consisted of CD4+ T cells from PBMCs. The clonotype originates from a human donor with multiple sclerosis. CDR3: CASSQFPGRGNEKLFF. DNA of the CDR3: TGCGCCAGCAGCCAATTCCCTGGGAGGGGAAATGAAAAACTGTTTTTT.